The 9 T cell receptor beta chains below come from one sample, sequenced in a study of control samples from healthy donors and cancer patients. Repertoires were generated with immunoSEQ multiplex PCR, while TCRdb's copy carries only in-frame clones and drops some. The sample holds about 35,000 clones, roughly 92% seen once. The sample taken for sequencing was PBMCs. Receptor source: a middle-aged man with colorectal cancer.

The chain couples TRBV5-1 to TRBJ1-1, with D tentatively TRBD1 (6 bases). This CDR3 comprises 16 residues. The V gene lost 5 bases and the J gene lost 1 base, with 18 bases spanning the gap. Looked up from germline, CDR1 is SGHRS and CDR2 is YFSETQ. The CDR3 nucleotides are TGCGCCAGCAGGTGGGGGAGCAGGGGTCCGAACACTGAAGCTTTCTTT. It codes for CASRWGSRGPNTEAFF.

The rearrangement joins TRBV2 to TRBJ2-7; 10 bases map to TRBD1. The V gene's germline CDR1 is SNHLY and CDR2 FYNNEI. This CDR3 is 15 amino acids long. With 6 bases clipped from V and 2 bases from J, the junction kept 7 bases outside the gene matches. The CDR3 loop reads CASRREGTGAYEQYF. Written as DNA, the CDR3 is TGTGCCAGCAGGAGGGAGGGGACAGGGGCCTACGAGCAGTACTTC.

This rearrangement joins TRBV30 to TRBJ1-1; D unresolved. The CDR3 is 13 residues long. Germline V gene lookup returns CDR1 GTSNPN and CDR2 SVGIG (reference sequence). V was pared by 2 bases and J by 1 base, with 8 bases between. CDR3 amino acids: CAWSLKTNTEAFF. As DNA, the CDR3 is TGTGCCTGGAGTCTGAAAACGAACACTGAAGCTTTCTTT. The whole variable domain, filled in from reference TRBV30 and TRBJ1-1, reads SQTIHQWPATLVQPVGSPLSLECTVEGTSNPNLYWYRQAAGRGLQLLFYSVGIGQISSEVPQNLSASRPQDRQFILSSKKLLLSDSGFYLCAWSLKTNTEAFFGQGTRLTVV.

This chain links TRBV4-1 with TRBJ1-1, with D possibly being TRBD1 (5 bases). Germline values: CDR1 MGHRA, CDR2 YSYEKL. This CDR3 is built from 14 residues. The ends were cut back, 1 base at V and 0 bases at J, with 6 bases in the middle. The CDR3 region is CASSQAGLNTEAFF. CDR3 DNA: TGCGCCAGCAGCCAAGCAGGGTTGAACACTGAAGCTTTCTTT.

This chain connects TRBV5-1 to TRBJ1-2, with D uncertain. CDR3 length equals 14 residues. V lost 0 bases and J 5 bases, leaving 11 bases between the germline ends. The germline gives CDR1 SGHRS, CDR2 YFSETQ. The CDR3: CASSLGQAVYGYTF. In nucleotides, the CDR3 is TGCGCCAGCAGCTTGGGCCAGGCCGTTTATGGCTACACCTTC.

The chain recombines TRBV2 with TRBJ1-4; TRBD1 aligns across 9 bases. This CDR3 region has 15 residues. V dropped 6 bases and J dropped 8; count of bases not matched to a gene: 10. Germline V gene lookup returns CDR1 SNHLY and CDR2 FYNNEI. In DNA form, the CDR3 reads TGTGCCAGCAGATACGGGACAGGGCTGTTGGAAAAACTGTTTTTT. Its protein product is CASRYGTGLLEKLFF.

The chain couples TRBV4-1 to TRBJ1-5, with D maybe TRBD1 (6 bases). Germline V gene data show CDR1 as MGHRA and CDR2 as YSYEKL. CDR3 length: 16 amino acids. Between the trimmed V and J ends, which lost 0 bases and 10 bases, there was a span of 19 bases. CDR3 in amino acids: CASSQDLAGVGHPQHF. CDR3 DNA sequence: TGCGCCAGCAGCCAAGATCTGGCAGGGGTTGGGCACCCCCAGCATTTT.

The chain has TRBV7-9 and TRBJ1-2; weak D call: TRBD1 (6 bases). CDR1 SEHNR and CDR2 FQNEAQ come from the germline V gene (reference sequence). The CDR3 spans 15 residues. Trimming cost V 3 bases and J 2 bases, with 13 bases left between them. The CDR3 spells CASSLTGDRNYGYTF. The DNA of the CDR3 is TGTGCCAGCAGCTTGACGGGTGACAGGAACTATGGCTACACCTTC.

The chain recombines TRBV9 with TRBJ1-2, with D hard to call. The CDR3 is made up of 10 amino acids. The V end was cut by 5 bases, the J end by 4 bases, with 3 bases between. Germline CDR1 SGDLS, CDR2 YYNGEE. Here the CDR3 DNA reads TGTGCCAGCAGTGGCTATGGCTACACCTTC. Translating gives CASSGYGYTF. The complete variable domain, with remaining parts taken from reference TRBV9 and TRBJ1-2, reads DSGVTQTPKHLITATGQRVTLRCSPRSGDLSVYWYQQSLDQGLQFLIQYYNGEERAKGNILERFSAQQFPDLHSELNLSSLELGDSALYFCASSGYGYTFGSGTRLTVV.